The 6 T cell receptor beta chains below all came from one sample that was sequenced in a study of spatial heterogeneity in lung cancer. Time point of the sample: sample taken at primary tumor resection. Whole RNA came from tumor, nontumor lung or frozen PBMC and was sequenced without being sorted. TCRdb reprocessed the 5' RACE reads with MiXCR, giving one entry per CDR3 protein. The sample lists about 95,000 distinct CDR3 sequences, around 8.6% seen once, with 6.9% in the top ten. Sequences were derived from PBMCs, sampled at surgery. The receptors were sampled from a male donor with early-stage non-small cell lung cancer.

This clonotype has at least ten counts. The CDR3 sequence is CASSSTGTQYF. The CDR3 nucleotides read TGTGCCAGCAGCTCGACAGGGACCCAGTACTTC. The chain combines TRBV7-2 with TRBJ2-5; D might be TRBD1 (6 bases). From germline, CDR1 is SGHTA and CDR2 FQGNSA. This CDR3 spans 11 amino acids. Trimming cost V 4 bases and J 7 bases, with 7 bases left between them.

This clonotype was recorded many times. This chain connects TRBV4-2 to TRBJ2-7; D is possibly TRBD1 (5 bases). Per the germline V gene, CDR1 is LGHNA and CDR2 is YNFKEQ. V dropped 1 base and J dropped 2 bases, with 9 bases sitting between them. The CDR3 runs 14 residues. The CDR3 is CASSQGVRAYEQYF. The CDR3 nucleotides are TGTGCCAGCAGCCAAGGGGTCAGGGCCTACGAGCAGTACTTC.

CDR3 residues: CASSEAARQFF. CDR3 in DNA: TGTGCCAGCAGTGAAGCAGCTAGGCAGTTCTTC. The chain employs TRBV2 and TRBJ2-1; no clear D. The CDR3 consists of 11 residues. Trimming cost V 0 bases and J 12 bases, with 6 bases left between them. Germline CDR1 SNHLY, CDR2 FYNNEI.

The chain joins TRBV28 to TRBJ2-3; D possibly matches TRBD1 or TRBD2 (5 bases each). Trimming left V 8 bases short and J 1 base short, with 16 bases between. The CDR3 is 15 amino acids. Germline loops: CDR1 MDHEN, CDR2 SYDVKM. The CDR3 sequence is CASSAPGQGTDTQYF. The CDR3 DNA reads TGTGCCAGCTCCGCCCCGGGGCAGGGCACAGATACGCAGTATTTT. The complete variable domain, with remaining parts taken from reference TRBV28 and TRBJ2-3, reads DVKVTQSSRYLVKRTGEKVFLECVQDMDHENMFWYRQDPGLGLRLIYFSYDVKMKEKGDIPEGYSVSREKKERFSLILESASTNQTSMYLCASSAPGQGTDTQYFGPGTRLTVL.

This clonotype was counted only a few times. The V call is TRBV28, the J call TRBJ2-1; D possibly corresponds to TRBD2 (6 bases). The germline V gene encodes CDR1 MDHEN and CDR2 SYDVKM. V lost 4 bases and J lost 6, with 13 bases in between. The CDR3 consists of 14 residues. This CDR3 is CASSWVGEANEQFF. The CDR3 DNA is TGTGCCAGCAGTTGGGTGGGGGAGGCCAATGAGCAGTTCTTC.

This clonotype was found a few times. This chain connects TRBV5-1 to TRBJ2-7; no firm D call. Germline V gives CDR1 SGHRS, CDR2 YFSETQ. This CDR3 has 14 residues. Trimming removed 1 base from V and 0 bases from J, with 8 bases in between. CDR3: CASSLSTASYEQYF. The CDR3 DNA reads TGCGCCAGCAGCTTGAGTACAGCCTCCTACGAGCAGTACTTC. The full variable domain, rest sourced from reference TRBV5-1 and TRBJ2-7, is KAGVTQTPRYLIKTRGQQVTLSCSPISGHRSVSWYQQTPGQGLQFLFEYFSETQRNKGNFPGRFSGRQFSNSRSEMNVSTLELGDSALYLCASSLSTASYEQYFGPGTRLTVT.